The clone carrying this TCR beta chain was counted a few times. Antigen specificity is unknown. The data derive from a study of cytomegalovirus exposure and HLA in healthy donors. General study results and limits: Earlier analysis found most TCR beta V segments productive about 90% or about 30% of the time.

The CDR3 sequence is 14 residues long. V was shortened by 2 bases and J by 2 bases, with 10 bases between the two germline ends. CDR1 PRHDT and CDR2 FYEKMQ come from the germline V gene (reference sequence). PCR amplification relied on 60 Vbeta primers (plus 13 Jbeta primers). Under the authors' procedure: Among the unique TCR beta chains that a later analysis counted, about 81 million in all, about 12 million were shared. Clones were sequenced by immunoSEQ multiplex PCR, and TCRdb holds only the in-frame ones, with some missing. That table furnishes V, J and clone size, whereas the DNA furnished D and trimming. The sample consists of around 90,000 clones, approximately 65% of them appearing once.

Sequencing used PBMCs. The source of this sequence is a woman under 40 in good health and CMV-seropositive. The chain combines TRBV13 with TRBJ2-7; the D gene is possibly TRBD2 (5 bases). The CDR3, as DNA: TGTGCCAGCAGCTTAATCGGACTGACCTACGAGCAGTACTTC. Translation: CASSLIGLTYEQYF.